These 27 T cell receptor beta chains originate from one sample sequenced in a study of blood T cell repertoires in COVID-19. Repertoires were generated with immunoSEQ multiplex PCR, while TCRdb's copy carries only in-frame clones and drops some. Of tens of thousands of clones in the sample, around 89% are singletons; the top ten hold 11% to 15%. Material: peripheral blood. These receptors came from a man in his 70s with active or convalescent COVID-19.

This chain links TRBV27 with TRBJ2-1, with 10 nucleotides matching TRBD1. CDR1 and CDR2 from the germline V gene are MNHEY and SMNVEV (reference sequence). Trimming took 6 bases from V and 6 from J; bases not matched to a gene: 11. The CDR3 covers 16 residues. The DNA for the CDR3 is TGTGCCAGCAGGAAGGGACCCCGGACAGGGGGCAATGAGCAGTTCTTC. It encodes CASRKGPRTGGNEQFF.

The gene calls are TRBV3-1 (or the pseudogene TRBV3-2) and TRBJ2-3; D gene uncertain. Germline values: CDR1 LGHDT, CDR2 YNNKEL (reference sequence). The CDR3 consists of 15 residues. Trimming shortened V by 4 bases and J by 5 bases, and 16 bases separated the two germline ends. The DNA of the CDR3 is TGTGCCAGCAGCCCACCCGCCTCGACTGGAGATACGCAGTATTTT. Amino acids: CASSPPASTGDTQYF.

This CDR3 is CASSPRGTGLPDTQYF. The DNA of the CDR3 is TGCGCCAGCAGCCCGAGGGGGACAGGGTTGCCAGATACGCAGTATTTT. The chain couples TRBV5-1 to TRBJ2-3; TRBD1 matches 9 bases. Trimming took 4 bases from V and 4 from J; bases not matched to a gene: 10. The CDR3 covers 16 residues. Looked up from germline, CDR1 is SGHRS and CDR2 is YFSETQ.

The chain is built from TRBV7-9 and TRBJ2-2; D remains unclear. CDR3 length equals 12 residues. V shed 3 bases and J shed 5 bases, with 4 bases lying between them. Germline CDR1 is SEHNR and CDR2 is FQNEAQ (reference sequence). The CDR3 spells CASSLTTGELFF. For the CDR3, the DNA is TGTGCCAGCAGCTTGACTACCGGGGAGCTGTTTTTT. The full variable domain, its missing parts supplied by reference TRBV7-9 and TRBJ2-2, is DTGVSQNPRHKITKRGQNVTFRCDPISEHNRLYWYRQTLGQGPEFLTYFQNEAQLEKSRLLSDRFSAERPKGSFSTLEIQRTEQGDSAMYLCASSLTTGELFFGEGSRLTVL.

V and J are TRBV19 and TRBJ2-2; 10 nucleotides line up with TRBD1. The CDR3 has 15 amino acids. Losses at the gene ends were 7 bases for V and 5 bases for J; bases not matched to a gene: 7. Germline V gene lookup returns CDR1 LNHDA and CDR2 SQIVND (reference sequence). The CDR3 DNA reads TGTGCCAGTAACGGGGACAGGGGACGGACCGGGGAGCTGTTTTTT. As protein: CASNGDRGRTGELFF.

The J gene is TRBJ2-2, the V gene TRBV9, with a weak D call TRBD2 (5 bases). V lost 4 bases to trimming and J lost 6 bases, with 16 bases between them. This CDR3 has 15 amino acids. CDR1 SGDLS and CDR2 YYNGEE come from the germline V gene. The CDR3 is CASSLGRLRAGELFF. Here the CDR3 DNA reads TGTGCCAGCAGCTTAGGACGGTTGAGGGCCGGGGAGCTGTTTTTT.

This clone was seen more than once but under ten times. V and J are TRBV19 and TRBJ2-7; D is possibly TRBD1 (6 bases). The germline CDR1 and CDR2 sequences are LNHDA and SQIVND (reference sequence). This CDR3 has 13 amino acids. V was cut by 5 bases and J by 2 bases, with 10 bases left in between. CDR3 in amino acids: CASSQGSTYEQYF. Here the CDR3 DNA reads TGTGCCAGTAGTCAGGGGTCTACCTACGAGCAGTACTTC.

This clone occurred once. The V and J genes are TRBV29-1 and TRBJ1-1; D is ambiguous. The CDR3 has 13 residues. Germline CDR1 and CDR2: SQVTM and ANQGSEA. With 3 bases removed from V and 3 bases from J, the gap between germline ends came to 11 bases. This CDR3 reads CSVDGVLYTEAFF. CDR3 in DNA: TGCAGCGTTGACGGGGTTTTGTACACTGAAGCTTTCTTT.

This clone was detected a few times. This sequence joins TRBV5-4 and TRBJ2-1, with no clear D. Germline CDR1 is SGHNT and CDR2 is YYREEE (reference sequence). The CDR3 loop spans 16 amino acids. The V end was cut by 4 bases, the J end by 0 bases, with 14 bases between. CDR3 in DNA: TGTGCCAGCAGCCTACCCCAAGCCGGCTCCTACAATGAGCAGTTCTTC. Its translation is CASSLPQAGSYNEQFF.

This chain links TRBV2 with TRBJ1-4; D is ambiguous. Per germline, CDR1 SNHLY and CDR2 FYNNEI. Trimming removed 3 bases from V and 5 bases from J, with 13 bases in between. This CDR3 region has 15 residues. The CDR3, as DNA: TGTGCCAGCAGTGAGGGCGCAGCCTTCAATGAAAAACTGTTTTTT. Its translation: CASSEGAAFNEKLFF.

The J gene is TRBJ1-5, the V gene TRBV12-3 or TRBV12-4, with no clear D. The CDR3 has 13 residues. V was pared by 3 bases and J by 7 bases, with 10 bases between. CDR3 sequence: CASSLRGGQPQHF. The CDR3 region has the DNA TGTGCCAGCAGTTTGCGGGGAGGGCAGCCCCAGCATTTT.

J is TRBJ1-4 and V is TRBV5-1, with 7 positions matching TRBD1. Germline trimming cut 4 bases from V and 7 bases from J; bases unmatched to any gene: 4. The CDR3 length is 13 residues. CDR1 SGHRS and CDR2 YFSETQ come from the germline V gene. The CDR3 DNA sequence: TGCGCCAGCAGCCCCGACAGGGTTGAAAAACTGTTTTTT. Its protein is CASSPDRVEKLFF.

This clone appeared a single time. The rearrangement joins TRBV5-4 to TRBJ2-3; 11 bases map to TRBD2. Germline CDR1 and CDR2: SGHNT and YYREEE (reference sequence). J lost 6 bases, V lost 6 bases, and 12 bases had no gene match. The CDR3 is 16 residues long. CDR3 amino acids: CASNHRSSGRSDTQYF. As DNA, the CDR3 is TGTGCCAGCAACCATCGATCTAGCGGGAGGTCTGATACGCAGTATTTT.

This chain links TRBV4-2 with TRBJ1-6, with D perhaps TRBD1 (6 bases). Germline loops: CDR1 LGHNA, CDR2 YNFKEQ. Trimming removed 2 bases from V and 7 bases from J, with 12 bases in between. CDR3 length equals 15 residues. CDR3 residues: CASSQYREGNSPLHF. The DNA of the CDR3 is TGTGCCAGCAGCCAATACAGGGAGGGAAATTCACCCCTCCACTTT.

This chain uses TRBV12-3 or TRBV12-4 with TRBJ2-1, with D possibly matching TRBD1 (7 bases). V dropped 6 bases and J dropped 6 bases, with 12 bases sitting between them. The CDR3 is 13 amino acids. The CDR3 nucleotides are TGTGCCAGCAGGCGGGACAGTTTCAATGAGCAGTTCTTC. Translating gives CASRRDSFNEQFF.

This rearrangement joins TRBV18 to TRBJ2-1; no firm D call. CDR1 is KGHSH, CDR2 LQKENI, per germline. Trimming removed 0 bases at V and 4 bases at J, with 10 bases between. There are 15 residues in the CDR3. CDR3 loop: CASSPPSGPYNEQFF. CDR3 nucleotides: TGTGCCAGCTCACCACCGTCTGGGCCGTACAATGAGCAGTTCTTC.

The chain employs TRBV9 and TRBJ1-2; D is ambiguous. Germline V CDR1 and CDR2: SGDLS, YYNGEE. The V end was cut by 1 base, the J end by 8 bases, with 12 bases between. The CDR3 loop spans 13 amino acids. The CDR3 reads CASSVSPGEGYTF. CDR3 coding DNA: TGTGCCAGCAGCGTATCGCCCGGAGAGGGCTACACCTTC.

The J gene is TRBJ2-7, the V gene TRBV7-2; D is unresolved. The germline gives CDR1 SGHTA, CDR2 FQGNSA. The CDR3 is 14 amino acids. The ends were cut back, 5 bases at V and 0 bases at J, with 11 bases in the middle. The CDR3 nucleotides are TGTGCCAGCAGCCCGCAGGCGCGCTCCTACGAGCAGTACTTC. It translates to CASSPQARSYEQYF.

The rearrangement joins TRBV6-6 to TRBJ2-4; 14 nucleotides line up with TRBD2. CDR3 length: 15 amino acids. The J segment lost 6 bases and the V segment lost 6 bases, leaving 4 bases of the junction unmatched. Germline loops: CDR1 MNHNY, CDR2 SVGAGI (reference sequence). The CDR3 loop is CASRHGTSGRNIQYF. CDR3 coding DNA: TGTGCCAGCAGACATGGGACTAGCGGGAGAAACATTCAGTACTTC.

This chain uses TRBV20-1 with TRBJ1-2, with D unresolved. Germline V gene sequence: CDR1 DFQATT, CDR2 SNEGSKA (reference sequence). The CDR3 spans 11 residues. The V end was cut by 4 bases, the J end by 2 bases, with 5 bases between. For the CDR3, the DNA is TGCAGTGCTACAGGAAACTATGGCTACACCTTC. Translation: CSATGNYGYTF.

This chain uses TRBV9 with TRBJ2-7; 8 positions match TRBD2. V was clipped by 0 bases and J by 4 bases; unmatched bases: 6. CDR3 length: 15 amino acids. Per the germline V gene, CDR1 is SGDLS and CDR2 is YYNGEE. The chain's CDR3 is CASSVEGSGIYEQYF. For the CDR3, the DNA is TGTGCCAGCAGCGTAGAGGGTAGCGGGATATACGAGCAGTACTTC.

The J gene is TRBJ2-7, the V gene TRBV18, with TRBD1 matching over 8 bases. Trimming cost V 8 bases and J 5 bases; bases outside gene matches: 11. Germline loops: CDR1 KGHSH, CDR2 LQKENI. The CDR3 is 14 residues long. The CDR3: CASRPQGALNEQYF. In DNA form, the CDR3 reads TGTGCCAGCCGACCGCAGGGGGCGTTGAACGAGCAGTACTTC.

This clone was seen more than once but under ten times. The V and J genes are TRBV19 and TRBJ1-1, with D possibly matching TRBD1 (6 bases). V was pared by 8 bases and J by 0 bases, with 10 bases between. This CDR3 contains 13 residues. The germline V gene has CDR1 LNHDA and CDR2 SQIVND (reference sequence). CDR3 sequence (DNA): TGTGCCAGTTCCGGACAGCTGAACACTGAAGCTTTCTTT. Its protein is CASSGQLNTEAFF.

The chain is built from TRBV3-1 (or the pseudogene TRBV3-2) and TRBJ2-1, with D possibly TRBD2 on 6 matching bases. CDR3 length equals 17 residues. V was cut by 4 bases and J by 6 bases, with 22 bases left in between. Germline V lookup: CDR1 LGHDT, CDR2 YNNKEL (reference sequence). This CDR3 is CASSPYPSAKWVNEQFF. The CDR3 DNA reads TGTGCCAGCAGCCCCTACCCTAGCGCCAAGTGGGTCAATGAGCAGTTCTTC.

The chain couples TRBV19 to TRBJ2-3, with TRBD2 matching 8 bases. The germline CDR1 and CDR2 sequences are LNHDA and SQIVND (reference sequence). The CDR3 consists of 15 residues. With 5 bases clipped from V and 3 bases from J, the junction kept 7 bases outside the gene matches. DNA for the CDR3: TGTGCCAGTAGTGTTGGACTAGCCCAGACAGATACGCAGTATTTT. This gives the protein CASSVGLAQTDTQYF.

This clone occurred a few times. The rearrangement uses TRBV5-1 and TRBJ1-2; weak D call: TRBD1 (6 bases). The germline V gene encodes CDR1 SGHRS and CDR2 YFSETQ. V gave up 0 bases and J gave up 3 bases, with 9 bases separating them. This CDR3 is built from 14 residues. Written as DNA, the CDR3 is TGCGCCAGCAGCTTGGGGGACAACGACTATGGCTACACCTTC. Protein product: CASSLGDNDYGYTF.

CDR3 nucleotides: TGTGCCAGCAGGTTGGGACTAGCGGAGACCCAGTACTTC. It codes for CASRLGLAETQYF. This rearrangement joins TRBV2 to TRBJ2-5; 10 bases are a match to TRBD2. The CDR3 extends over 13 amino acids. Germline CDR1 reads SNHLY; CDR2 reads FYNNEI. The junction had 3 bases not matched to a gene; V was cut back by 6 bases and J by 5 bases.